The text below deals with one T cell receptor beta chain. Its cognate antigen is unknown. With 1 base removed from V and 1 base from J, the gap between germline ends came to 3 bases. Germline V lookup: CDR1 PRHDT, CDR2 FYEKMQ (reference sequence). The CDR3 has 13 residues. PCR primers comprised 60 Vbeta and 13 Jbeta primers. The authors' processing: In a later analysis, of 70 million to 85 million unique beta chains, roughly 11 million appeared in at least two donors. TCRdb's table, derived via immunoSEQ multiplex PCR, lists solely in-frame clones and lacks some. That table supplies the V and J calls and clone size; D and trimming were determined from the DNA. The table lists 200,000 or so clones, 65% to 85% of them singletons. These data originate in a study of cytomegalovirus exposure and HLA in healthy donors. Study-level results: Cytomegalovirus status, reportedly, was diagnosed with high specificity and sensitivity by the classifier. TRBV6-2, TRBV6-3 and other indistinguishable V segments were excluded. The authors assumed roughly uniform sequencing depth across donors for presence/absence analyses.

This chain links TRBV13 with TRBJ2-3; no clear D gene. Source material: PBMCs. This clonotype was obtained from a young woman in good health and CMV-seropositive. CDR3 in DNA: TGTGCCAGCAGCTTAGTAGGCACAGATACGCAGTATTTT. It is translated as CASSLVGTDTQYF.